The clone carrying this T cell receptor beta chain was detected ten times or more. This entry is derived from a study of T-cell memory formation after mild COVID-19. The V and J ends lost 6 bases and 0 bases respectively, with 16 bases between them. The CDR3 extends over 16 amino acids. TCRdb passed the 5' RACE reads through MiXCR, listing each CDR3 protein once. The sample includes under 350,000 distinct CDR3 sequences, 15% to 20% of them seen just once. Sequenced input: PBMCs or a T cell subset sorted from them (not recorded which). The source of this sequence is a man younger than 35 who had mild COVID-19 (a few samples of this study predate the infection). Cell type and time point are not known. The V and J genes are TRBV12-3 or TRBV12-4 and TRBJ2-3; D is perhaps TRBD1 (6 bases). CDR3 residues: CASRSDRPPSTDTQYF. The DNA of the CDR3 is TGTGCCAGCAGGTCAGACAGGCCACCTAGCACAGATACGCAGTATTTT.